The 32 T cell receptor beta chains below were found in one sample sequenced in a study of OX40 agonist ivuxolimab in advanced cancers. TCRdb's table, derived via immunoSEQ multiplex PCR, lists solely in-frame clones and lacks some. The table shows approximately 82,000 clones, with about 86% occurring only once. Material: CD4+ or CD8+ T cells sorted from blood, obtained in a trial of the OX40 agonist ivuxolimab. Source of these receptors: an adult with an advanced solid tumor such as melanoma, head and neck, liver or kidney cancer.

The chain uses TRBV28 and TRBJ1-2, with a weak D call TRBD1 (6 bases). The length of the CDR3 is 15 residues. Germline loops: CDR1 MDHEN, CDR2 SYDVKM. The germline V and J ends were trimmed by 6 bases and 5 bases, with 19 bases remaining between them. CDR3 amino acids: CASRHEMGQPYGYTF. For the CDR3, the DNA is TGTGCCAGCAGACACGAAATGGGACAACCTTATGGCTACACCTTC.

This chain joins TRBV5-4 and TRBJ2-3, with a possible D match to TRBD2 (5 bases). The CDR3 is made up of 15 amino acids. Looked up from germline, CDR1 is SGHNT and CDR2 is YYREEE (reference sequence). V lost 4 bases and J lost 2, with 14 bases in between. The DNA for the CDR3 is TGTGCCAGCAGCCTACTACTAGATCCCACAGATACGCAGTATTTT. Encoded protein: CASSLLLDPTDTQYF.

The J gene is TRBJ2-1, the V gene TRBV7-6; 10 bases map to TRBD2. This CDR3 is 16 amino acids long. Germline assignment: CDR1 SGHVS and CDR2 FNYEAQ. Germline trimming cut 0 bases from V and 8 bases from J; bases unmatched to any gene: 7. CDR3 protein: CASSLALLAGKDEQFF. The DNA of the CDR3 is TGTGCCAGCAGCTTAGCGCTACTAGCGGGAAAGGATGAGCAGTTCTTC.

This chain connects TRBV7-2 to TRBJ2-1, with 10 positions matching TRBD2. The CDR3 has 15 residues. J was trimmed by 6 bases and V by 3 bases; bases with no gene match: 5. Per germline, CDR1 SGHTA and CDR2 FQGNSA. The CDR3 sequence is CASSLYGLAVNEQFF. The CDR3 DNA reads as TGTGCCAGCAGCTTGTACGGACTAGCGGTCAATGAGCAGTTCTTC. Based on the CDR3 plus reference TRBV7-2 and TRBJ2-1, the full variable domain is GAGVSQSPSNKVTEKGKDVELRCDPISGHTALYWYRQSLGQGLEFLIYFQGNSAPDKSGLPSDRFSAERTGGSVSTLTIQRTQQEDSAVYLCASSLYGLAVNEQFFGPGTRLTVL.

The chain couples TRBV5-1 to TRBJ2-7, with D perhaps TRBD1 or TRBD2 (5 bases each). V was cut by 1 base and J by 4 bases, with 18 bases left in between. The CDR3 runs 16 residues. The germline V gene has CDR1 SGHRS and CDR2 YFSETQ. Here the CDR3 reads CASSLKPGTESYEQYF. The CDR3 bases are TGCGCCAGCAGCTTGAAGCCCGGGACCGAGTCTTACGAGCAGTACTTC.

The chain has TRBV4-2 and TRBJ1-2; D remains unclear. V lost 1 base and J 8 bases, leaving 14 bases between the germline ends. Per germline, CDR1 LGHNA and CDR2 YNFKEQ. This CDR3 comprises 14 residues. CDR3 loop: CASSQVSGMSGYTF. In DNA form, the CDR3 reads TGTGCCAGCAGCCAAGTTAGCGGAATGTCGGGCTACACCTTC.

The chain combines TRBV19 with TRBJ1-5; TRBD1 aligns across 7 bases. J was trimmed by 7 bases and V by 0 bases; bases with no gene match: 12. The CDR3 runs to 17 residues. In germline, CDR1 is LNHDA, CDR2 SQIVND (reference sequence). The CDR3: CASSIDLFRQGTQPQHF. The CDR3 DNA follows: TGTGCCAGTAGTATAGATCTTTTTCGACAGGGTACCCAGCCCCAGCATTTT.

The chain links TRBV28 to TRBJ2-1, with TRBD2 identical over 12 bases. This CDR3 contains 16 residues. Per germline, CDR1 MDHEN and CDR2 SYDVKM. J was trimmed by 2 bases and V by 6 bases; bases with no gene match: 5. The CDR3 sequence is CASSLTSGSTYNEQFF. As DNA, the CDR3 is TGTGCCAGCAGCCTGACTAGCGGGAGCACCTACAATGAGCAGTTCTTC.

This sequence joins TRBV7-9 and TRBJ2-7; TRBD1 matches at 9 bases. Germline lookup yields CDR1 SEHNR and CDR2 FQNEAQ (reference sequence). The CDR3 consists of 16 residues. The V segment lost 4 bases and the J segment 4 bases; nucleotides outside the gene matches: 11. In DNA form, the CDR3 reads TGTGCCAGCAGCTCCGTTACGGGACAGGGACTGTACGAGCAGTACTTC. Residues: CASSSVTGQGLYEQYF.

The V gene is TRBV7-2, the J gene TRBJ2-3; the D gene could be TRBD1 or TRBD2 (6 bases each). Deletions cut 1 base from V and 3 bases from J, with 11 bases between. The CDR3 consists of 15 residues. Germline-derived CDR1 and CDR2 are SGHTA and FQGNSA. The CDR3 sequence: CASSLDLGGTDTQYF. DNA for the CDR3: TGTGCCAGCAGCTTAGATCTAGGGGGGACAGATACGCAGTATTTT.

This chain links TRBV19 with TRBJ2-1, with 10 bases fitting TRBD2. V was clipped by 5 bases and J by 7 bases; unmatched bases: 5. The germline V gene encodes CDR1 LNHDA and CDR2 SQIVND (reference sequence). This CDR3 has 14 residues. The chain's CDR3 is CASSAGGLANEQFF. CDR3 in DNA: TGTGCCAGTAGTGCGGGGGGACTAGCGAATGAGCAGTTCTTC. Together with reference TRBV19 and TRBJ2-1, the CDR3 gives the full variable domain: DGGITQSPKYLFRKEGQNVTLSCEQNLNHDAMYWYRQDPGQGLRLIYYSQIVNDFQKGDIAEGYSVSREKKESFPLTVTSAQKNPTAFYLCASSAGGLANEQFFGPGTRLTVL.

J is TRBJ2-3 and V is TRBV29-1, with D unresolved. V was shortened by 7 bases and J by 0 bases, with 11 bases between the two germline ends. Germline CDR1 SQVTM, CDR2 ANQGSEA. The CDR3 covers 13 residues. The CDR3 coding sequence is TGCAGCGAGACCTCACAAAGCACAGATACGCAGTATTTT. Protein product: CSETSQSTDTQYF.

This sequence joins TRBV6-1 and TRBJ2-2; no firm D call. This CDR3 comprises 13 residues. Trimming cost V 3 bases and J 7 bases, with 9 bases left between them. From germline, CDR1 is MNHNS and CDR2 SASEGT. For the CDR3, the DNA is TGTGCCAGCAGTGACTGGGCGATCGGGGAGCTGTTTTTT. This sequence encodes CASSDWAIGELFF.

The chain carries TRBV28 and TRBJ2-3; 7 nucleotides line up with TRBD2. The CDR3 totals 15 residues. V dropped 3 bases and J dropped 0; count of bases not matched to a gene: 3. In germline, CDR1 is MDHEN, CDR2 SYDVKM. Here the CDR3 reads CASSLSGASTDTQYF. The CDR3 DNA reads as TGTGCCAGCAGTTTGAGCGGGGCTAGCACAGATACGCAGTATTTT.

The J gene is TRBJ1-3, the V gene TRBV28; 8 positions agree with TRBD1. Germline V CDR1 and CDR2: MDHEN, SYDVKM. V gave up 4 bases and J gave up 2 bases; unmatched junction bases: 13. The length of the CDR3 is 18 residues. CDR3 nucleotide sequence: TGTGCCAGCAGTTCCGCCTCAGACAGGGGTCCTGCTGGAAACACCATATATTTT. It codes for CASSSASDRGPAGNTIYF. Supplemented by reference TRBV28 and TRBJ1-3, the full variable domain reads DVKVTQSSRYLVKRTGEKVFLECVQDMDHENMFWYRQDPGLGLRLIYFSYDVKMKEKGDIPEGYSVSREKKERFSLILESASTNQTSMYLCASSSASDRGPAGNTIYFGEGSWLTVV.

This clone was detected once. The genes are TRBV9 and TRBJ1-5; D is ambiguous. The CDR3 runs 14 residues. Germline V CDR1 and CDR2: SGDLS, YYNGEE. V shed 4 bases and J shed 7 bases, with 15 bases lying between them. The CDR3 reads CASSPGFSDQPQHF. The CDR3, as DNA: TGTGCCAGCAGCCCAGGATTTAGCGACCAGCCCCAGCATTTT.

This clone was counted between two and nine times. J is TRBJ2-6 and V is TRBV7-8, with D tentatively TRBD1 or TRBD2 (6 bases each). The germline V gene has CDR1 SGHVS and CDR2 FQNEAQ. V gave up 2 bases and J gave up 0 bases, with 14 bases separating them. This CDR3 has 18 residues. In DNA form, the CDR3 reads TGTGCCAGCAGCTTACGGGGGCACAAGACCTCTGGGGCCAACGTCCTGACTTTC. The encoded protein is CASSLRGHKTSGANVLTF.

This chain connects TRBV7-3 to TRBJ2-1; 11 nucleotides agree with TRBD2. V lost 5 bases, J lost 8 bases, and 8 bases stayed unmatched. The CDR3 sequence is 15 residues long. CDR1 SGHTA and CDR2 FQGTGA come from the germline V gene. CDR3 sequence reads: CASSPTSGNNYEQFF. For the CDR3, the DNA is TGTGCCAGCAGCCCGACTAGCGGGAATAACTATGAGCAGTTCTTC.

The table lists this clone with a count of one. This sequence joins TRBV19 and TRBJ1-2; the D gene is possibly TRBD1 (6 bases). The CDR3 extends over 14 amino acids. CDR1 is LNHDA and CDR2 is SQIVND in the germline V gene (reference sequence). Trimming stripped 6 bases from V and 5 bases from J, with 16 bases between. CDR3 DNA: TGTGCCAGTAGGAGAAGCGAGGGGGGGTATGGCTACACCTTC. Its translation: CASRRSEGGYGYTF.

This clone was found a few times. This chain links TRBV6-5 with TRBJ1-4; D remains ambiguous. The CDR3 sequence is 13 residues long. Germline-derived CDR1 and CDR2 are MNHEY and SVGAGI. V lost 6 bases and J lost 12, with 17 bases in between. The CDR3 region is CASSPGLFTELFF. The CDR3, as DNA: TGTGCCAGCAGCCCGGGCCTATTTACGGAACTGTTTTTT.

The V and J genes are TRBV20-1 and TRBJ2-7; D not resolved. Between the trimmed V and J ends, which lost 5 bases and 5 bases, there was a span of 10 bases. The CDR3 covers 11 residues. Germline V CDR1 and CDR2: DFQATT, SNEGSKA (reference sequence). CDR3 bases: TGCAGTGCTGGAACGCCGGACGAGCAGTACTTC. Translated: CSAGTPDEQYF.

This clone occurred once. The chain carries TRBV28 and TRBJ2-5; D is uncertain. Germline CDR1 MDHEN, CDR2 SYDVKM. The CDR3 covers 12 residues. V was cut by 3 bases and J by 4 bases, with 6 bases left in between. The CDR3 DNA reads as TGTGCCAGCAGTTTGATGCGAGAGACCCAGTACTTC. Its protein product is CASSLMRETQYF.

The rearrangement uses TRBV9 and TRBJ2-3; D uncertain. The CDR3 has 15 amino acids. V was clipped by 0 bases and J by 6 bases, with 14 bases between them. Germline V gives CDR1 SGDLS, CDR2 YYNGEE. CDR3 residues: CASSVVGIAVDTQYF. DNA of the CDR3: TGTGCCAGCAGCGTAGTAGGAATAGCCGTGGATACGCAGTATTTT.

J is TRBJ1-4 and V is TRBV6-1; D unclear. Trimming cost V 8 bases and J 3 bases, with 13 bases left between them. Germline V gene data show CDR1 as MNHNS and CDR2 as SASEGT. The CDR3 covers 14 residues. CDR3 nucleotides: TGTGCCAGCTCCGGGAGCTGGGCTAATGAAAAACTGTTTTTT. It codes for CASSGSWANEKLFF.

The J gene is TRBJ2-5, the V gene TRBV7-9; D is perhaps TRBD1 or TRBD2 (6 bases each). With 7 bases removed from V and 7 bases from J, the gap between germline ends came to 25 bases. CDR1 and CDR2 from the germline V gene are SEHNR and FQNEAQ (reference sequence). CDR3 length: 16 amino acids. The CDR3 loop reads CASTGGVGEGYVTQYF. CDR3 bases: TGTGCCAGCACCGGGGGCGTGGGCGAGGGTTATGTGACCCAGTACTTC.

CDR3 in amino acids: CATHGAGSTDTQYF. In DNA form, the CDR3 reads TGTGCCACCCACGGAGCAGGGAGCACAGATACGCAGTATTTT. This chain uses TRBV10-3 with TRBJ2-3, with a possible D match to TRBD1 (5 bases). Germline V gives CDR1 ENHRY, CDR2 SYGVKD. This CDR3 has 14 amino acids. The germline V and J ends were trimmed by 10 bases and 0 bases, with 14 bases remaining between them.

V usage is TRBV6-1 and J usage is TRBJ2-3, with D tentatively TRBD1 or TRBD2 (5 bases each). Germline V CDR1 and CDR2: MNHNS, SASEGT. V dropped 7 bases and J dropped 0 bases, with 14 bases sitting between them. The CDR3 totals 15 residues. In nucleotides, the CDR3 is TGTGCCAGCACTCGAGGGGCGTCTAGCACAGATACGCAGTATTTT. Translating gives CASTRGASSTDTQYF.

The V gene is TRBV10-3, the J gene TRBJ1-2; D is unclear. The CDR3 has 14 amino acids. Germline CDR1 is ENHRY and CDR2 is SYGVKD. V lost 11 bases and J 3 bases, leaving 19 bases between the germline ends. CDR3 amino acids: CAARPDAEYYGYTF. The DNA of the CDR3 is TGTGCCGCCCGCCCCGACGCGGAGTACTATGGCTACACCTTC.

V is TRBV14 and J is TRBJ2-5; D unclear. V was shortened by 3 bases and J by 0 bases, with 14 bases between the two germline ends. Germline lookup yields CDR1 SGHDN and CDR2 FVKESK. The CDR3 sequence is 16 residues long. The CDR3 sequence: CASSHVGMGYQETQYF. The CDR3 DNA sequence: TGTGCCAGCAGCCACGTAGGGATGGGGTACCAAGAGACCCAGTACTTC.

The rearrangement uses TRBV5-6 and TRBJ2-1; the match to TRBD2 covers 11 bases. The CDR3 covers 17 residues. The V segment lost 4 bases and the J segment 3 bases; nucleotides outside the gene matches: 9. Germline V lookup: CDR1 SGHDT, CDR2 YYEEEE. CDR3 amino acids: CASSRTPGTSGYNEQFF. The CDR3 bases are TGTGCCAGCAGCCGAACACCCGGGACTAGCGGCTACAATGAGCAGTTCTTC.

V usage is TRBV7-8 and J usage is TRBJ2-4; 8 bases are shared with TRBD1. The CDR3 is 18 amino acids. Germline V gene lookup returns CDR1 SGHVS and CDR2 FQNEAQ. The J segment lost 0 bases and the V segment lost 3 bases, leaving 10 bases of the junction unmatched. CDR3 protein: CASSLDRVGRLAKNIQYF. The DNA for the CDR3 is TGTGCCAGCAGCTTGGACAGGGTGGGGCGGCTAGCCAAAAACATTCAGTACTTC.

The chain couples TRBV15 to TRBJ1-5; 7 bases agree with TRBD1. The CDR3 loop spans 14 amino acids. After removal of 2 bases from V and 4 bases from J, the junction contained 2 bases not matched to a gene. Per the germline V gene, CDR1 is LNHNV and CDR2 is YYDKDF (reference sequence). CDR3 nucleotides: TGTGCCACCAGCAGAAAGACAGGGAATCAGCCCCAGCATTTT. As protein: CATSRKTGNQPQHF.